The entry below describes one T cell receptor (beta chain). The entry originates in a study of cytomegalovirus exposure and HLA in healthy donors. The germline gives CDR1 SGHNT, CDR2 YENEEA. V was pared by 5 bases and J by 8 bases, with 15 bases between. This CDR3 region has 13 residues. Vbeta (60) and Jbeta (13) primers were used in the PCR. Assay: immunoSEQ multiplex PCR; the TCRdb copy retains only in-frame clones and omits some. The data contain about 200,000 clones, around 73% of them singletons. The sample comprised PBMCs. This TCR came from a male donor in good health and CMV-seronegative. The gene calls are TRBV11-3 and TRBJ1-1; D is unresolved. CDR3 DNA: TGTGCCAGCAGCCCAAACCCCCTCGGGGAAGCTTTCTTT. Amino acid sequence: CASSPNPLGEAFF.